This record looks at one T cell receptor beta chain sequence and its context. The V segment lost 5 bases and the J segment 0 bases; nucleotides outside the gene matches: 12. Germline V gene lookup returns CDR1 SGHTA and CDR2 FQGNSA. CDR3 length equals 18 residues. Study processing details: Amplification of reference gene primers provided the estimated nucleated cell counts. Assay used: immunoSEQ multiplex PCR; TCRdb lists only in-frame clones, some missing. For V, J and clone size, that table is used; D and trimming come from the DNA. The sample lists approximately 300,000 clones, about 82% seen once, with approximately 3.8% in the top ten. This sample was included in a study of blood T cell repertoires in COVID-19. Study in general: Acute-phase and convalescent COVID-19 samples originated in the United States, Italy and Spain. Sample material is recorded as cDNA or gDNA derived from T cells, B-cell-depleted T cells, or PBMCs.

The specimen was peripheral blood. This chain links TRBV7-2 with TRBJ2-1, with 8 bases fitting TRBD2. The receptor comes from a woman between 45 and 65 years old with active or convalescent COVID-19. CDR3 bases: TGTGCCAGCAGCGACGGACTAGCTCTTGGTGGCTCCTACAATGAGCAGTTCTTC. Protein product: CASSDGLALGGSYNEQFF.